A selection of T cell receptor beta chains follows, all from one sample in a study of cytomegalovirus exposure and HLA in healthy donors. TCRdb's table, derived via immunoSEQ multiplex PCR, lists solely in-frame clones and lacks some. The sample holds about 150,000 clones; around 79% are singletons and the top ten take about 5.6%. The sequenced material came from PBMCs. These receptor sequences come from a man between 25 and 39 years old in good health and CMV-seropositive. The CDR3 runs from the conserved cysteine through the conserved F or W. D genes are given only for firm matches. Clone sizes are given selectively: once, few, many, or a class where the clone is expanded.

d_gene,v_gene,j_gene,abundance,CDR3nt,CDR3aa
TRBD1,TRBV29-1,TRBJ2-2,.,TGCAGCGTTGAAGGACAGGGGTCGAACACCGGGGAGCTGTTTTTT,CSVEGQGSNTGELFF
.,TRBV2,TRBJ1-5,.,TGTGCCAGCACCGACAGGCTATTAAATCAGCCCCAGCATTTT,CASTDRLLNQPQHF
TRBD2,TRBV28,TRBJ2-7,.,TGTGCCAGCAGTCCCGGACTAGCGGGGACCTACGAGCAGTACTTC,CASSPGLAGTYEQYF
TRBD2,TRBV28,TRBJ2-7,.,TGTGCCAGCAGCGCCCCGCTGGCGGGGGCCTACGAGCAGTACTTC,CASSAPLAGAYEQYF
.,TRBV25-1,TRBJ1-5,once,TGTGCCAGCGCAACAGGGAATAGCAATCAGCCCCAGCATTTT,CASATGNSNQPQHF
TRBD1,TRBV7-2,TRBJ1-1,.,TGTGCCAGCAGCTCTCAGGGGGCCTTGAACACTGAAGCTTTCTTT,CASSSQGALNTEAFF
TRBD1,TRBV6-5,TRBJ1-2,.,TGTGCCACCGTTTATGGTAGGGGGCTAGGCTACACCTTC,CATVYGRGLGYTF
.,TRBV19,TRBJ1-2,.,TGTGCCAGTAGTCCCTCCCTCCTGTCGGAGGGCTACACCTTC,CASSPSLLSEGYTF
TRBD2,TRBV7-9,TRBJ2-5,.,TGTTCCAGCAGCCAGACAGCGGGAGGGGGAGAGACCCAGTACTTC,CSSSQTAGGGETQYF
.,TRBV5-4,TRBJ1-6,.,TGTGCCAGCAGCTTGGCCGGGGGAGGGGATAATTCACCCCTCCACTTT,CASSLAGGGDNSPLHF
TRBD1,TRBV7-9,TRBJ2-2,.,TGTGCCAGCAGACGCGGACAGGGGCACACCGGGGAGCTGTTTTTT,CASRRGQGHTGELFF
.,TRBV6-6,TRBJ1-5,.,TGTGCCAGCAGTAGTACGGGGGTCGGGAAACAGCCCCAGCATTTT,CASSSTGVGKQPQHF
.,TRBV28,TRBJ1-1,.,TGTGCCAGCAGTTTAAGTATAAGGAGGGGCGAAGCTTTCTTT,CASSLSIRRGEAFF
.,TRBV28,TRBJ2-7,.,TGTGCCAGCAGTCCCCCCCTTGGGACTTCGGCCATCTACGAGCAGTACTTC,CASSPPLGTSAIYEQYF
.,TRBV7-2,TRBJ2-7,.,TGTGCCAGCAGCTTATCGGAACGAACAGGCTACGAGCAGTACTTC,CASSLSERTGYEQYF
.,TRBV7-8,TRBJ2-2,.,TGTGCCAGCAGCTTATTCGGGGATACCGGGGAGCTGTTTTTT,CASSLFGDTGELFF
.,TRBV5-1,TRBJ2-1,once,TGCGCCAGCAGCGAGCAAGGGACTTTCAACAATGAGCAGTTCTTC,CASSEQGTFNNEQFF
.,TRBV29-1,TRBJ2-7,.,TGCAGCGTTCGGGGGACTTCGACCTACGAGCAGTACTTC,CSVRGTSTYEQYF
TRBD1,TRBV19,TRBJ1-5,.,TGTGCCAGTCGTCAGTTTCAAGACAGGGTCAATCAGCCCCAGCATTTT,CASRQFQDRVNQPQHF
.,TRBV7-6,TRBJ1-6,few,TGTGCCAGCAGCTACGTGGGGAGACTCGATAATTCACCCCTCCACTTT,CASSYVGRLDNSPLHF
.,TRBV19,TRBJ2-5,once,TGTGCCAGTAGTACCCCCCTGGAGCAGTACTTC,CASSTPLEQYF
TRBD1,TRBV6-4,TRBJ2-7,.,TGTGCCAGCAGTGTCGAAGACAGGGGATATTCCGAGCAGTACTTC,CASSVEDRGYSEQYF
.,TRBV5-1,TRBJ2-5,few,TGCGCCAGCAGCTTTCAGGGGGGAGAGACCCAGTACTTC,CASSFQGGETQYF
TRBD1,TRBV7-9,TRBJ2-1,.,TGTGCCAGCACCAGGGGGGGACAGGGTTACAATGAGCAGTTCTTC,CASTRGGQGYNEQFF
.,TRBV11-3,TRBJ2-7,.,TGTGCCAGCAGCCCAGGTGACCCGTCCTACGAGCAGTACTTC,CASSPGDPSYEQYF
TRBD1,TRBV6-6,TRBJ1-1,.,TGTGCCAGCAGTTGGGACAGGGCTTCGGGGACTGAAGCTTTCTTT,CASSWDRASGTEAFF
TRBD1,TRBV19,TRBJ1-5,few,TGTGCCAGTAGAACAGGAGACAGGGACAATCAGCCCCAGCATTTT,CASRTGDRDNQPQHF
TRBD2,TRBV6-6,TRBJ2-7,few,TGTGCCAGCAGTTACTCGAGCGGGGGCTCCTACGAGCAGTACTTC,CASSYSSGGSYEQYF
TRBD1,TRBV7-2,TRBJ2-1,.,TGTGCCAGCAGCTTGCAGGGGGCCTACAATGAGCAGTTCTTC,CASSLQGAYNEQFF
.,TRBV5-4,TRBJ1-2,.,TGTGCCAGCAGCTTGTTTACAGTAAGCTATGGCTACACCTTC,CASSLFTVSYGYTF
.,TRBV21-1,TRBJ1-3,.,TGTGCCAGCAGCAAACCCCCCTACGGGGGAAGAAACACCATATATTTT,CASSKPPYGGRNTIYF
TRBD1,TRBV5-1,TRBJ2-3,.,TGCGCCAGCAGCTTAGGGGGCTTTCGGGGCACAGATACGCAGTATTTT,CASSLGGFRGTDTQYF
TRBD1,TRBV19,TRBJ1-5,.,TGTGCCAGTAGTATAGTAGGACAGGGGGGACAGCCCCAGCATTTT,CASSIVGQGGQPQHF
.,TRBV2,TRBJ1-4,.,TGTGCCAGCAGTGAACGTGGGAGTCGCGATGAAAAACTGTTTTTT,CASSERGSRDEKLFF
.,TRBV27,TRBJ1-2,.,TGTGCCAGCAGTTTATGGGGGGGCGGTCATGGCTACACCTTC,CASSLWGGGHGYTF
.,TRBV28,TRBJ1-1,.,TGTGCCAGCAGCCAATACAGTAACACTGAAGCTTTCTTT,CASSQYSNTEAFF
TRBD1,TRBV29-1,TRBJ2-6,.,TGCAGCGCCGGACAGGGGAGCTCTGGGGCCAACGTCCTGACTTTC,CSAGQGSSGANVLTF
.,TRBV4-3,TRBJ1-2,.,TGCGCCAGCAGCCAAGTCGGAGACTTTATACCCTATGGCTACACCTTC,CASSQVGDFIPYGYTF
.,TRBV20-1,TRBJ2-3,.,TGCAGTGCTAGTAGGGACAAAAAGTATTTT,CSASRDKKYF
TRBD1,TRBV6-5,TRBJ1-6,.,TGTGCCAGCAGCACCGGGACAGGGGATTCACCCCTCCACTTT,CASSTGTGDSPLHF
.,TRBV5-4,TRBJ1-6,.,TGTGCCAGCAGCTTCTTGACAGCCACGAATTCACCCCTCCACTTT,CASSFLTATNSPLHF
.,TRBV7-2,TRBJ1-5,.,TGTGCCAGCAGCTTATTAGCGGATAGCAATCAGCCCCAGCATTTT,CASSLLADSNQPQHF
.,TRBV9,TRBJ1-1,.,TGTGCCAGCAGCGTCGGAGGAGGCGGGGTTGGGACTGAAGCTTTCTTT,CASSVGGGGVGTEAFF
.,TRBV5-6,TRBJ1-5,.,TGTGCCAGCAGCTACGGGTCGGGAGATCAGCCCCAGCATTTT,CASSYGSGDQPQHF
.,TRBV27,TRBJ1-4,.,TGTGCCAGCAGTCGGTGGGGGGAGGACGAAAAACTGTTTTTT,CASSRWGEDEKLFF
.,TRBV28,TRBJ1-6,few,TGTGCCACCTCAGGGGAATCCTATAATTCACCCCTCCACTTT,CATSGESYNSPLHF
.,TRBV7-9,TRBJ2-7,.,TGTGCCAGCAGCTTAGGGCGCAGGGGGGACGAGCAGTACTTC,CASSLGRRGDEQYF
TRBD1,TRBV2,TRBJ1-3,.,TGTGCCAGCAAGGCCGGCAGGGGGGGAAACACCATATATTTT,CASKAGRGGNTIYF
.,TRBV28,TRBJ2-3,.,TGTGCCAGCAGTTTCCCTGCGGATACGCAGTATTTT,CASSFPADTQYF
.,TRBV11-2,TRBJ2-6,.,TGTGCCAGCAGCTCGGGCCCCCTGATATCTGGGGCCAACGGCCTGACTTTC,CASSSGPLISGANGLTF
.,TRBV5-1,TRBJ2-7,.,TGCGCCAGCAGCGTCGGGGGTCTCTCCTACGAGCAGTACTTC,CASSVGGLSYEQYF
TRBD2,TRBV13,TRBJ2-3,.,TGTGCCAGCAGCCTCGGGACTAGCGTCACAGATACGCAGTATTTT,CASSLGTSVTDTQYF
TRBD1,TRBV7-2,TRBJ1-1,.,TGTGCCAGCAGCTTAAATCTCGGGGACAGGACCGCTTTCTTT,CASSLNLGDRTAFF
TRBD1,TRBV6-5,TRBJ1-5,.,TGTGCCAGCAGTACAGGGGAAGGCCAGCCCCAGCATTTT,CASSTGEGQPQHF
.,TRBV4-1,TRBJ2-3,.,TGCGCCAGCAGCCAAGGGCCGGCGGGATGGAGATCGGATACGCAGTATTTT,CASSQGPAGWRSDTQYF